These 12 T cell receptor beta chains share one sample of origin, sequenced in a study of patients and donors after allogeneic stem cell transplantation. TCRdb fed the RT-PCR reads into MiXCR, producing one record per CDR3 protein. The top ten clones hold about 35% of a sample with approximately 210,000 distinct CDR3 sequences, around two fifths of them seen once. Sequencing input: blood, either unsorted or a sorted T cell fraction (not recorded which). All receptors derive from a human donor who was either an allogeneic HSCT recipient or a stem cell or donor lymphocyte infusion donor (not recorded which). It is not recorded whose cells these are; they may come from a transplant donor.

This clonotype was detected a few times. The chain recombines TRBV19 with TRBJ1-1; D perhaps matches TRBD1 (5 bases). Germline-derived CDR1 and CDR2 are LNHDA and SQIVND (reference sequence). The V end lost 7 bases, the J end lost 7 bases, and 13 bases lay between the germline ends. There are 12 residues in the CDR3. The CDR3 DNA sequence: TGTGCCAGTACCCGCCGAGGACATGAAGCTTTCTTT. The encoded protein is CASTRRGHEAFF. Variable domain in full (rest from reference TRBV19 and TRBJ1-1): DGGITQSPKYLFRKEGQNVTLSCEQNLNHDAMYWYRQDPGQGLRLIYYSQIVNDFQKGDIAEGYSVSREKKESFPLTVTSAQKNPTAFYLCASTRRGHEAFFGQGTRLTVV.

The genes are TRBV7-8 and TRBJ2-5; 8 bases are shared with TRBD1. The ends lost 6 bases at V and 4 bases at J; junction bases unmatched: 13. This CDR3 spans 16 amino acids. Germline V gene lookup returns CDR1 SGHVS and CDR2 FQNEAQ. The CDR3 is CASRGGTGYLGETQYF. In nucleotides, the CDR3 is TGTGCCAGCAGAGGGGGGACAGGATACTTGGGAGAGACCCAGTACTTC.

The chain uses TRBV30 and TRBJ1-5, with 9 bases identical to TRBD1. The trim removed 0 bases at V and 0 bases at J, leaving 3 bases unmatched. Germline V CDR1 and CDR2: GTSNPN, SVGIG (reference sequence). The CDR3 has 16 residues. CDR3 sequence: CAWSVGTGRSNQPQHF. CDR3 in DNA: TGTGCCTGGAGTGTGGGGACAGGGCGTAGCAATCAGCCCCAGCATTTT.

This chain uses TRBV27 with TRBJ1-2, with a tentative D call TRBD1 (5 bases). Germline-derived CDR1 and CDR2 are MNHEY and SMNVEV (reference sequence). The CDR3 sequence is 17 residues long. V was trimmed by 8 bases and J by 0 bases, leaving 22 bases between them. CDR3 protein: CASGPPEGFGANYGYTF. DNA for the CDR3: TGTGCCAGCGGCCCCCCTGAGGGGTTCGGAGCTAACTATGGCTACACCTTC.

In this sample, this clonotype turned up a few times. The gene calls are TRBV29-1 and TRBJ2-3; 8 bases map to TRBD2. This CDR3 is built from 17 residues. Germline trimming cut 7 bases from V and 5 bases from J; bases unmatched to any gene: 20. Germline-derived CDR1 and CDR2 are SQVTM and ANQGSEA. Here the CDR3 DNA reads TGCAGCGCTCACCTGAAGGGCGGGAGGTCCCGGGGAGATACGCAGTATTTT. It is translated as CSAHLKGGRSRGDTQYF.

The rearrangement uses TRBV5-5 and TRBJ1-1; D call uncertain. The CDR3 extends over 11 amino acids. V was trimmed by 8 bases and J by 0 bases, leaving 5 bases between them. CDR1 and CDR2 (germline): SGHKS, YYEKEE (reference sequence). The CDR3 here is CASLLNTEAFF. The CDR3 DNA is TGTGCCAGTCTGCTGAACACTGAAGCTTTCTTT.

The chain is built from TRBV4-1 and TRBJ1-6; D remains unclear. CDR1 is MGHRA and CDR2 is YSYEKL in the germline V gene. Between the trimmed V and J ends, which lost 0 bases and 0 bases, there was a span of 12 bases. CDR3 size: 18 residues. CDR3 DNA: TGCGCCAGCAGCCAAGATCTAATAGGGAGCTCCTATAATTCACCCCTCCACTTT. The encoded protein is CASSQDLIGSSYNSPLHF.

The CDR3 here is CSAREPSGAGTGELFF. The CDR3 DNA reads TGCAGTGCTAGAGAGCCTTCAGGGGCGGGCACCGGGGAGCTGTTTTTT. This sequence joins TRBV20-1 and TRBJ2-2; maybe TRBD1 (6 bases). V dropped 0 bases and J dropped 4 bases, with 15 bases sitting between them. This CDR3 has 16 residues. Germline values: CDR1 DFQATT, CDR2 SNEGSKA (reference sequence).

The chain couples TRBV24-1 to TRBJ1-2; 7 bases map to TRBD1. Trimming removed 4 bases from V and 6 bases from J; junction bases left unmatched: 7. The CDR3 consists of 14 residues. CDR1 and CDR2 (germline): KGHDR, SFDVKD. CDR3 amino acids: CATSDPTGVDGYTF. For the CDR3, the DNA is TGTGCCACCAGTGACCCCACAGGGGTGGATGGCTACACCTTC.

This clonotype was observed a handful of times. The chain carries TRBV28 and TRBJ2-7, with 8 bases fitting TRBD1. Germline trimming cut 8 bases from V and 5 bases from J; bases unmatched to any gene: 14. Germline assignment: CDR1 MDHEN and CDR2 SYDVKM. This CDR3 is 15 amino acids long. In DNA, the CDR3 is TGTGCCAGCTCCTACCGGACAGGGCCTCCGAACGAGCAGTACTTC. This codes for CASSYRTGPPNEQYF.

The rearrangement links TRBV4-1 to TRBJ1-2, with no clear D. CDR1 is MGHRA, CDR2 YSYEKL, per germline. This CDR3 is built from 14 residues. V was cut by 0 bases and J by 6 bases, with 11 bases left in between. CDR3 sequence (DNA): TGCGCCAGCAGCCAAGAGTTGGGTAGAGATGGCTACACCTTC. This gives the protein CASSQELGRDGYTF.

The rearrangement joins TRBV25-1 to TRBJ1-1; 8 bases line up with TRBD1. The CDR3 consists of 15 residues. With V trimmed by 1 base and J by 6 bases, 7 bases remained unmatched. Germline V gene sequence: CDR1 MGHDK, CDR2 SYGVNS. The CDR3 loop is CASSELAGGIAEAFF. The CDR3, as DNA: TGTGCCAGCAGTGAATTGGCAGGGGGCATCGCTGAAGCTTTCTTT. The full variable domain, completed using reference TRBV25-1 and TRBJ1-1, is EADIYQTPRYLVIGTGKKITLECSQTMGHDKMYWYQQDPGMELHLIHYSYGVNSTEKGDLSSESTVSRIRTEHFPLTLESARPSHTSQYLCASSELAGGIAEAFFGQGTRLTVV.